Each of the 23 T cell receptor beta chains below was sequenced from the same sample in a study of blood T cell repertoires in COVID-19. Clones were sequenced by immunoSEQ multiplex PCR, and TCRdb holds only the in-frame ones, with some missing. This repertoire shows roughly 280,000 clones, approximately 86% found once; its top ten account for over 4%. Sequenced material: peripheral blood. The receptors come from a woman aged 55-70 years with COVID-19, enrolled during active disease.

The chain uses TRBV9 and TRBJ2-7; the D gene is possibly TRBD2 (6 bases). The CDR3 has 14 amino acids. Trimming pared 4 bases from V and 3 bases from J, leaving 14 bases between. The germline V gene encodes CDR1 SGDLS and CDR2 YYNGEE. CDR3 nucleotide sequence: TGTGCCAGCAGCCCGCCGGGACTTGGCTACGAGCAGTACTTC. Its translation: CASSPPGLGYEQYF.

V and J are TRBV7-3 and TRBJ2-1; 13 nucleotides match TRBD2. The length of the CDR3 is 14 residues. Germline-derived CDR1 and CDR2 are SGHTA and FQGTGA. The V segment lost 5 bases and the J segment 8 bases; nucleotides outside the gene matches: 3. CDR3 amino acids: CASSRTSGSYEQFF. The CDR3 coding sequence is TGTGCCAGCAGCCGGACTAGCGGGAGCTATGAGCAGTTCTTC.

This chain connects TRBV30 to TRBJ1-6; D is perhaps TRBD1 (5 bases). The CDR3 covers 14 residues. Per the germline V gene, CDR1 is GTSNPN and CDR2 is SVGIG (reference sequence). Trimming stripped 8 bases from V and 9 bases from J, with 20 bases between. The CDR3 loop is CARRLRGNFSPLHF. The CDR3 DNA reads as TGTGCCCGCCGCCTCCGGGGGAATTTTTCACCCCTCCACTTT.

The chain combines TRBV9 with TRBJ2-3; D unclear. The V and J ends lost 0 bases and 1 base respectively, with 3 bases between them. Per germline, CDR1 SGDLS and CDR2 YYNGEE. The CDR3 sequence is 13 residues long. CDR3 DNA: TGTGCCAGCAGCGTAGGCGGCACAGATACGCAGTATTTT. The encoded protein is CASSVGGTDTQYF.

The chain carries TRBV9 and TRBJ2-3, with a weak D call TRBD2 (6 bases). Germline-derived CDR1 and CDR2 are SGDLS and YYNGEE. V was shortened by 3 bases and J by 2 bases, with 25 bases between the two germline ends. CDR3 size: 19 residues. This CDR3 is CASSGPRGLREIATDTQYF. The CDR3 DNA reads as TGTGCCAGCAGCGGCCCCCGGGGCCTCCGGGAGATTGCCACAGATACGCAGTATTTT. Variable domain in full (rest from reference TRBV9 and TRBJ2-3): DSGVTQTPKHLITATGQRVTLRCSPRSGDLSVYWYQQSLDQGLQFLIQYYNGEERAKGNILERFSAQQFPDLHSELNLSSLELGDSALYFCASSGPRGLREIATDTQYFGPGTRLTVL.

The gene calls are TRBV30 and TRBJ2-7, with D tentatively TRBD1 (5 bases). The germline CDR1 and CDR2 sequences are GTSNPN and SVGIG (reference sequence). This CDR3 spans 12 amino acids. Trimming cost V 5 bases and J 4 bases, with 12 bases left between them. CDR3 DNA sequence: TGTGCCTGGGATATGGGGCCTTACGAGCAGTACTTC. It translates to CAWDMGPYEQYF.

The chain carries TRBV29-1 and TRBJ2-7; 7 bases map to TRBD2. Germline V gene data show CDR1 as SQVTM and CDR2 as ANQGSEA. CDR3 length equals 13 residues. Trimming took 7 bases from V and 5 from J; bases not matched to a gene: 11. The CDR3 spells CSAIHLGGNEQYF. The CDR3, as DNA: TGCAGCGCCATCCACTTGGGGGGGAACGAGCAGTACTTC.

The chain is built from TRBV5-1 and TRBJ1-1; 8 bases are a match to TRBD1. CDR3 length equals 18 residues. Trimming removed 0 bases from V and 0 bases from J; junction bases left unmatched: 10. Germline CDR1 and CDR2: SGHRS and YFSETQ. The CDR3 loop is CASSLGLPGQVLNTEAFF. The CDR3 DNA follows: TGCGCCAGCAGCTTGGGTTTACCGGGACAGGTTTTGAACACTGAAGCTTTCTTT.

V and J are TRBV24-1 and TRBJ2-1; 10 bases agree with TRBD2. The germline CDR1 and CDR2 sequences are KGHDR and SFDVKD. J was trimmed by 1 base and V by 12 bases; bases with no gene match: 5. The CDR3 has 14 residues. The chain's CDR3 is CAVGSGRSYNEQFF. The CDR3 DNA follows: TGTGCCGTCGGTAGCGGGAGGTCCTACAATGAGCAGTTCTTC.

The rearrangement uses TRBV20-1 and TRBJ1-4; weak D call: TRBD1 (5 bases). This CDR3 region has 13 residues. V gave up 3 bases and J gave up 10 bases, with 15 bases separating them. Germline loops: CDR1 DFQATT, CDR2 SNEGSKA (reference sequence). Here the CDR3 reads CSASLGGTGKLFF. CDR3 coding DNA: TGCAGTGCTAGTTTGGGGGGAACGGGAAAACTGTTTTTT.

This chain links TRBV18 with TRBJ1-1; possibly TRBD1 for D (5 bases). Germline lookup yields CDR1 KGHSH and CDR2 LQKENI. Deletions cut 6 bases from V and 5 bases from J, with 16 bases between. The CDR3 has 14 residues. CDR3 sequence reads: CASSTREGGTEAFF. The CDR3 region has the DNA TGTGCCAGCTCCACCAGGGAGGGAGGGACTGAAGCTTTCTTT.

V and J are TRBV29-1 and TRBJ2-7, with unresolved D. The V and J ends lost 8 bases and 0 bases respectively, with 11 bases between them. The CDR3 spans 12 residues. The germline CDR1 and CDR2 sequences are SQVTM and ANQGSEA. The chain's CDR3 is CSSTSGSYEQYF. DNA for the CDR3: TGCAGCTCAACGAGTGGCTCCTACGAGCAGTACTTC.

This rearrangement joins TRBV29-1 to TRBJ1-5, with TRBD1 matching 7 bases. The CDR3 has 12 amino acids. CDR1 SQVTM and CDR2 ANQGSEA come from the germline V gene. V gave up 6 bases and J gave up 7 bases; unmatched junction bases: 6. The DNA of the CDR3 is TGCAGCGTAAAGACAGGGCGGCAGCCCCAGCATTTT. Amino acids: CSVKTGRQPQHF.

This clone was picked up one time. This chain connects TRBV21-1 to TRBJ2-1; TRBD1, as called in the table, went unchecked against the DNA. TRBV21-1 is a recognized pseudogene. The CDR3 sequence is 17 residues long. DNA for the CDR3: TGTGCCAGCAGCAAATTGGAAAGGTGCTCCGCAGGCGATGAGCAGTTCTTC. It yields the protein CASSKLERCSAGDEQFF.

This clone was seen only once. The chain employs TRBV30 and TRBJ2-7, with TRBD1 identical over 9 bases. Germline V CDR1 and CDR2: GTSNPN, SVGIG (reference sequence). CDR3 length: 16 residues. V dropped 1 base and J dropped 3; count of bases not matched to a gene: 10. The CDR3 protein is CAWSAYGTGRNYEQYF. The CDR3 DNA sequence: TGTGCCTGGAGTGCATACGGGACAGGGAGAAACTACGAGCAGTACTTC.

The sample holds one count of this clone. V is TRBV20-1 and J is TRBJ1-1; TRBD1 aligns across 8 bases. CDR1 is DFQATT, CDR2 SNEGSKA, per germline (reference sequence). With V trimmed by 3 bases and J by 5 bases, 11 bases remained unmatched. The CDR3 totals 15 residues. The CDR3 loop is CSASNHRGRRTEAFF. Written as DNA, the CDR3 is TGCAGTGCTAGTAATCACAGGGGGAGAAGGACTGAAGCTTTCTTT.

This chain joins TRBV30 and TRBJ2-2, with D possibly TRBD1 on 7 matching bases. The CDR3 spans 14 residues. Germline lookup yields CDR1 GTSNPN and CDR2 SVGIG (reference sequence). Trimming pared 0 bases from V and 5 bases from J, leaving 10 bases between. The DNA of the CDR3 is TGTGCCTGGAGTGTTCAGGGGGGTACCGGGGAGCTGTTTTTT. Amino acids: CAWSVQGGTGELFF.

The chain is built from TRBV3-1 (or the pseudogene TRBV3-2) and TRBJ2-3, with 7 nucleotides matching TRBD2. The CDR3 has 14 residues. Germline CDR1 LGHDT, CDR2 YNNKEL (reference sequence). V dropped 1 base and J dropped 6; count of bases not matched to a gene: 4. CDR3 sequence reads: CASSQGGGIDTQYF. For the CDR3, the DNA is TGTGCCAGCAGCCAAGGGGGGGGGATCGATACGCAGTATTTT.

This chain joins TRBV10-3 and TRBJ2-3; a weak D match, TRBD2 (6 bases). Trimming pared 0 bases from V and 6 bases from J, leaving 16 bases between. The CDR3 runs to 16 residues. CDR1 and CDR2 from the germline V gene are ENHRY and SYGVKD. This chain's CDR3 is CAISESMRSGVDTQYF. The CDR3 nucleotides are TGTGCCATCAGTGAGTCTATGAGATCGGGAGTGGATACGCAGTATTTT.

The V and J genes are TRBV10-3 and TRBJ1-1; 7 bases fit TRBD1. Germline V gene lookup returns CDR1 ENHRY and CDR2 SYGVKD. With 8 bases clipped from V and 2 bases from J, the junction kept 8 bases outside the gene matches. The CDR3 has 14 residues. CDR3: CAISPGTDNTEAFF. In DNA, the CDR3 is TGTGCCATCTCCCCGGGGACAGACAACACTGAAGCTTTCTTT.

This rearrangement joins TRBV9 to TRBJ2-7; tentatively, D is TRBD1 (6 bases). CDR1 is SGDLS, CDR2 YYNGEE, per germline. V lost 4 bases to trimming and J lost 7 bases, with 15 bases between them. This CDR3 comprises 13 residues. CDR3 coding DNA: TGTGCCAGCAGCCCCGCACAGGGTTGGGAGCAGTACTTC. As protein: CASSPAQGWEQYF.

The chain carries TRBV24-1 and TRBJ2-1, with D uncertain. This CDR3 region has 13 residues. The V and J ends lost 9 bases and 8 bases respectively, with 16 bases between them. The V gene's germline CDR1 is KGHDR and CDR2 SFDVKD. CDR3 nucleotide sequence: TGTGCCACCCTGTCCCCCAGCAGGCATGAGCAGTTCTTC. It translates to CATLSPSRHEQFF.

The J gene is TRBJ1-3, the V gene TRBV3-1 (or the pseudogene TRBV3-2); D unclear. CDR1 and CDR2 from the germline V gene are LGHDT and YNNKEL (reference sequence). The germline V and J ends were trimmed by 8 bases and 4 bases, with 15 bases remaining between them. This CDR3 is built from 14 residues. For the CDR3, the DNA is TGTGCCAGCGGCGTTGGAGGGTCCGGAAACACCATATATTTT. Protein product: CASGVGGSGNTIYF.